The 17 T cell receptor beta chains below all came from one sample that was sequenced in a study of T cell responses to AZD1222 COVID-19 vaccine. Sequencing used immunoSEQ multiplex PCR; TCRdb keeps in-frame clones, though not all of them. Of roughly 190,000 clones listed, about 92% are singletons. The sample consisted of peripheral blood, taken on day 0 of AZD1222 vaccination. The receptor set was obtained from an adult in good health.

The CDR3 loop is CASSLGSSNQPQHF. CDR3 coding DNA: TGCGCCAGCAGCTTGGGCTCTAGCAATCAGCCCCAGCATTTT. This chain uses TRBV5-1 with TRBJ1-5; the D is unclear. Germline CDR1 SGHRS, CDR2 YFSETQ. The CDR3 spans 14 residues. Deletions cut 0 bases from V and 0 bases from J, with 4 bases between.

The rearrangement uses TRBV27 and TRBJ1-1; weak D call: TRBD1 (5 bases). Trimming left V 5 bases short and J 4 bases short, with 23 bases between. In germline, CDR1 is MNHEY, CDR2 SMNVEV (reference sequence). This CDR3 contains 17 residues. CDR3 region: CASSSSGAGGIGTEAFF. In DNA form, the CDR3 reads TGTGCCAGCAGTAGCTCCGGGGCTGGAGGAATAGGCACTGAAGCTTTCTTT.

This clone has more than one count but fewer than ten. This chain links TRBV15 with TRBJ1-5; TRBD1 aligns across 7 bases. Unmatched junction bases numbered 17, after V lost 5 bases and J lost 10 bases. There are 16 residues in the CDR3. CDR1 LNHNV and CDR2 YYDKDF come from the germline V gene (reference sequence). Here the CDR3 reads CATSGGDSKLMSPQHF. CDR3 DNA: TGTGCCACCAGCGGGGGGGACAGTAAGCTTATGAGTCCCCAGCATTTT.

The CDR3 bases are TGCAGTGCTAGTGGCAGGCCTGCAACTAATGAAAAACTGTTTTTT. This codes for CSASGRPATNEKLFF. The J gene is TRBJ1-4, the V gene TRBV20-1, with D hard to call. Germline V CDR1 and CDR2: DFQATT, SNEGSKA (reference sequence). V dropped 3 bases and J dropped 0 bases, with 11 bases sitting between them. CDR3 length: 15 residues.

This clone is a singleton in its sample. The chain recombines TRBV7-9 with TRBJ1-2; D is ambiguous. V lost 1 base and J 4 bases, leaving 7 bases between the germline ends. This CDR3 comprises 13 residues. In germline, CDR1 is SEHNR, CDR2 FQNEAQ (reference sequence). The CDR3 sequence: CASSLERPYGYTF. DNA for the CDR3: TGTGCCAGCAGCTTAGAGCGCCCCTATGGCTACACCTTC.

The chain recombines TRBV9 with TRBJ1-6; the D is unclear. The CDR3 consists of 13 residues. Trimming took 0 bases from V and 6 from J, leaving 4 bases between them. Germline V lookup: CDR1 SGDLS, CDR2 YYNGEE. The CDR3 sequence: CASSVDVNSPLHF. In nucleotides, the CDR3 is TGTGCCAGCAGCGTAGACGTTAATTCACCCCTCCACTTT.

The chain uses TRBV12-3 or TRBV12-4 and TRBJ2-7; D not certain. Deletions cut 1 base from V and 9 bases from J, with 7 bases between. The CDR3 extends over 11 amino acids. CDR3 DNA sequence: TGTGCCAGCAGTTTAGAGAAGGGGCAGTACTTC. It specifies CASSLEKGQYF.

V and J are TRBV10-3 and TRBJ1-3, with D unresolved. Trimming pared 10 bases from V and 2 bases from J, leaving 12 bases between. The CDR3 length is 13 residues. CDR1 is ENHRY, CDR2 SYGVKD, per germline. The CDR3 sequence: CATEEVPGNTIYF. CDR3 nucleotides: TGTGCCACCGAGGAGGTCCCTGGAAACACCATATATTTT.

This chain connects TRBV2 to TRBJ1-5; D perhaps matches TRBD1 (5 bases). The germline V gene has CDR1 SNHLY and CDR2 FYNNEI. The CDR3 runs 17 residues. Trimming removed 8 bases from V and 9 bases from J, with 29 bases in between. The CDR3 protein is CASHRNPQGTQGRPQHF. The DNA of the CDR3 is TGTGCCAGCCATCGAAATCCCCAGGGCACCCAGGGAAGGCCCCAGCATTTT.

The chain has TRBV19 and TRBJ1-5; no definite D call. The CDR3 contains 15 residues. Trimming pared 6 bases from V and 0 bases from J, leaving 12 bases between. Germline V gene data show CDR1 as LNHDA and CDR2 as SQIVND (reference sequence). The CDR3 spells CASRTQIHSNQPQHF. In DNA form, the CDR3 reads TGTGCCAGTAGAACACAGATTCATAGCAATCAGCCCCAGCATTTT.

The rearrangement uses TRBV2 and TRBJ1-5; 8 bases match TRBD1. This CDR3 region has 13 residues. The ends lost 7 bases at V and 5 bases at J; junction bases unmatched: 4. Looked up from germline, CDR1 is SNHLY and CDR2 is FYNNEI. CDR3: CASTPTGDQPQHF. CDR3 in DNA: TGTGCCAGCACCCCGACAGGGGATCAGCCCCAGCATTTT.

The CDR3 DNA is TGTGCCAGCAGCCCGACTAGCGGGGAATACGAGCAGTACTTC. Translation: CASSPTSGEYEQYF. The chain joins TRBV11-1 to TRBJ2-7; 11 bases fit TRBD2. In germline, CDR1 is SGHAT, CDR2 FQDESV (reference sequence). J gave up 4 bases and V 5 bases, and 4 bases lay outside the gene matches. The CDR3 sequence is 14 residues long.

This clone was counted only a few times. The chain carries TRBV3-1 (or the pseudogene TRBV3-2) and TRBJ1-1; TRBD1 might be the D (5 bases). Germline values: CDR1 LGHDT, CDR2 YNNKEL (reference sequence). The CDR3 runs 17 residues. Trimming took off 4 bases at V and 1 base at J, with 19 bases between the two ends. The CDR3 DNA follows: TGTGCCAGCAGCCTGATTAGGGCAGGGAAGTCGAACACTGAAGCTTTCTTT. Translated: CASSLIRAGKSNTEAFF.

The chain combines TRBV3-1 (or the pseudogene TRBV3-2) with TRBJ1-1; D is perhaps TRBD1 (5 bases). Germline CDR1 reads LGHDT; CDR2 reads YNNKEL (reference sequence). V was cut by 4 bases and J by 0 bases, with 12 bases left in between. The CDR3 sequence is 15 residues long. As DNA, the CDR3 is TGTGCCAGCAGCCTTGGGGGGGGGATGAACACTGAAGCTTTCTTT. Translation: CASSLGGGMNTEAFF.

CDR3 loop: CASSLAGGFTGELFF. The CDR3 region has the DNA TGTGCCAGCAGCTTAGCAGGGGGTTTCACCGGGGAGCTGTTTTTT. The chain recombines TRBV11-3 with TRBJ2-2; 7 nucleotides align to TRBD1. Germline V lookup: CDR1 SGHNT, CDR2 YENEEA. This CDR3 spans 15 amino acids. The junction had 3 bases not matched to a gene; V was cut back by 1 base and J by 4 bases.

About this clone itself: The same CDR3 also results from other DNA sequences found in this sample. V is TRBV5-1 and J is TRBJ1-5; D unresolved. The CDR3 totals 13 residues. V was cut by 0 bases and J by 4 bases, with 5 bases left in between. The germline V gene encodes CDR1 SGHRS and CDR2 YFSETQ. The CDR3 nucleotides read TGCGCCAGCAGCTTGGGGGAAAATCAGCCCCAGCATTTT. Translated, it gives CASSLGENQPQHF.

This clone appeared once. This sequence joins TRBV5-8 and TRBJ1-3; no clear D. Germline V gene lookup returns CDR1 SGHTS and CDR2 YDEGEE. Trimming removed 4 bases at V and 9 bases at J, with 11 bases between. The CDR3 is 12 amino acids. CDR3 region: CASSLTGPTIYF. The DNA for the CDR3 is TGTGCCAGCAGCCTGACCGGGCCCACCATATATTTT.